This record covers a single T cell receptor (beta chain). This clonotype was picked up a small number of times. Its specific antigen is unknown. One base away there is no much larger clone; base qualities are not given. This sample is part of a study of blood T cells in healthy people across ages (dated by TCRdb to 2013 to 2016). Turning to the overall study: Template switching captured roughly one uniquely barcoded TCR beta cDNA molecule per two T cells in model experiments. The donors were split into four age groups: young (average approximately 16 years), middle-aged (nearly 40), aged (roughly 60) and long-lived (roughly 86). The study analyzed two additional independent replicas of 1 million unique cDNA reads from the same blood draw for two donors, one aged 18 to 29 and one aged 80 or older. To avoid experimental bias, donors of different ages were spread randomly across the sequencing lanes. Using deep sequencing normalized with unique cDNA molecular identifiers, the study measured how TCR beta repertoire diversity changes with age. Overall study outcomes, separate from this receptor: Estimates of total diversity from one million sequenced T cells were regarded as lower bounds and underestimates. Because the CMV infection status of the donors was unknown, age-related changes in expanded clonotypes may potentially have been confounded. The long-lived group showed more naive CD4+ T cells, fewer expanded clones and increased TCR diversity than the aged group, suggesting age selection. A strong correlation was found between observed TCR beta diversity and the percentage of naive T cells measured by flow cytometry. As age increased, observed TCR beta diversity per million T cells dropped in a roughly linear way, and a significant reduction was already evident by age about 40. Since profiling was done on bulk unsorted PBMCs, naive and antigen-experienced compartments could not be conclusively compared.

From cysteine to phenylalanine, the CDR3 is 13 amino acids long. The sequence is cut down to CDR3 DNA, 39 bases in frame from base 1. Trimming costs V 6 bases and J 3 bases, and their ends lie 14 bases apart. From a lookup of the germline V gene (reference sequence), CDR1 and CDR2 are DFQATT and SNEGSKA. Library creation used 5' RACE. Data came from an Illumina HiSeq 2500. The second PCR ran for about 7 to 11 cycles and used a J-beta primer mix along with a sample-barcoded 5' primer. Each TCR beta cDNA molecule received a unique molecular identifier from a template-switch 5' adaptor carrying 12 random nucleotides. Each sample yielded at least 2.5 million CDR3-containing paired-end reads. First-strand cDNA was synthesized from all RNA with the Mint cDNA synthesis kit, primed by a TRBC-specific oligonucleotide. Following uracil-DNA glycosylase treatment, all cDNA underwent a first 18-cycle PCR with the universal primers M1SS and BC2_uni_R. Processing in the source paper ran as follows. Each sample was normalized by randomly selecting 1 million high-quality reads, each carrying a distinct molecular identifier. Instead of being binned into consensus sequences, reads with shared molecular identifiers were discarded. MiTCR, run with a Q25 quality threshold and the strictest error-elimination algorithm, handled CDR3 identification, clonotype clustering and error correction. A nonparametric unseen species model with Euler transformation was used to estimate a lower bound on total TCR beta diversity. TCRdb reran the public reads through fastp at Q25 and MiXCR, keeping productive beta chains. For every CDR3 protein sequence, its rows merge into one entry that carries the most common genes and DNA. The V and J calls follow TCRdb's processing rather than the paper's. This sample is represented by some 750,000 distinct CDR3 sequences; 22% of them were singletons. The ten largest clonotypes hold approximately 20% of the sample.

The donors were 40 or so Caucasian individuals from Russia, aged 6 to 90 years, who were systemically healthy. Ten milliliters of peripheral blood were drawn from each donor into EDTA-treated Vacutainer tubes. Ficoll-Paque density-gradient centrifugation was used to isolate PBMCs, with at least 6 million obtained per sample. Trizol reagent was used to extract total RNA from PBMCs, with at least 5 micrograms per sample. For every donor, flow cytometry on a PBMC aliquot measured the percentage of naive CD45RAhigh/CD27high T cells. The source is a man between 65 and 79 years old in good health. Sequencing used blood. The V and J genes are TRBV20-1 and TRBJ1-2; the D segment could be TRBD1, given 5 matching bases. The DNA is TGCAGTGCCAGGGTAGGGACGGACTATGGCTACACCTTC. It encodes CSARVGTDYGYTF.